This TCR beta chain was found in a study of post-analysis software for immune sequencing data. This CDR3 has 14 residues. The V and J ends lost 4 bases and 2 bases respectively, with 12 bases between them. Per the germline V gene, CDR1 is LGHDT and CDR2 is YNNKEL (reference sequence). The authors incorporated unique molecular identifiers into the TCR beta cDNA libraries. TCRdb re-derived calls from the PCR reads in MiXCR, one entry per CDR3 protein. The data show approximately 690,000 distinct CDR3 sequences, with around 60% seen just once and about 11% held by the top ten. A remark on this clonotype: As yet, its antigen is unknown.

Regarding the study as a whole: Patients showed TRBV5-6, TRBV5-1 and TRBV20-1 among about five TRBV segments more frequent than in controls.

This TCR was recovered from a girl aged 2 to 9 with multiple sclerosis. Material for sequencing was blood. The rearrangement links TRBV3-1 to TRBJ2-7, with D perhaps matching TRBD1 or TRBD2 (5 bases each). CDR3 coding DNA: TGTGCCAGCAGCCCGAGGGTCAGGGCCTACGAGCAGTACTTC. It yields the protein CASSPRVRAYEQYF.